This TCR beta chain appears in the sequencing data of a study of T cells in Graves' hyperthyroidism and ophthalmopathy. Whole-study results and caveats: It was a median roughly 6.5 months before onset that the model predicted ophthalmopathy.

Comment on this clonotype: Its cognate antigen is unknown.

Researchers amplified the TCR beta CDR3 regions from RNA transcripts. HTBI primers were employed in a first-round RT-PCR of the TCR CDR3. TCRdb re-analysed the multiplex PCR reads in MiXCR, keeping a single row per CDR3 protein. The data show hundreds of thousands of distinct CDR3 sequences, 14% seen once. Uncontrolled infections, other autoimmune diseases, pregnancy or lactation led to exclusion of patients. Thyroid ultrasound and orbital computed tomography, with clinical symptoms and serum thyroxine and TRAb, informed diagnoses. Extraction of PBMCs used roughly 9.3 ml of fresh peripheral blood. Per germline, CDR1 MDHEN and CDR2 SYDVKM. Trimming removed 6 bases from V and 2 bases from J; junction bases left unmatched: 8. CDR3 length: 16 residues.

The chain recombines TRBV28 with TRBJ2-1, with 9 bases identical to TRBD2. The sequence came from a woman younger than 35 with Graves' hyperthyroidism. The sequenced sample consisted of blood. For the CDR3, the DNA is TGTGCCAGCAGCTCCTCTAGCGGGAAACCCTACAATGAGCAGTTCTTC. This gives the protein CASSSSSGKPYNEQFF.